This entry is about one T cell receptor beta chain. Its cognate antigen has yet to be identified. Nothing much larger sits one base from this clone, and base qualities are not available. These data come from a study of T-cell memory formation after mild COVID-19 (TCRdb year 2021). About the full investigation: TCR sequence clusters from the two donors were largely donor specific. The cohort was made up of two young adult volunteers, one female and one male, who were previously healthy. Longitudinal TCRalpha and TCRbeta repertoire sequencing tracked T-cell clones expanding and contracting after mild COVID-19 in two donors. Overall study outcomes, separate from this receptor: Some responding clones were detected in pre-infection memory, suggesting pre-existing cross-reactive memory T cells joined the SARS-CoV-2 response. Contracting CD4+ clones were found mainly in CM and EM memory subsets, while CD8+ clones were enriched in EMRA. SARS-CoV-2 specificity of the second-wave clones peaking on day 37 was not confirmed. The study included only a couple of mild cases, and larger cohorts that include severe cases with pre-infection samples were judged to be necessary. Clones that contracted from day 15 to 85 showed balanced CD4/CD8 phenotypes, whereas a second wave of clones that expanded from day 15 to 37 leaned towards CD4+.

Sequenced on an Illumina NovaSeq 6000. TCRalpha and TCRbeta cDNA libraries were constructed by 5'RACE with constant-segment primers, with sample barcodes and unique molecular identifiers being introduced. Trizol reagent was used to extract RNA from every sample. Amplification of the libraries took two PCR steps, and the second step added a second sample barcode plus Illumina TruSeq adapters. Sequencing of the libraries was done on an Illumina NovaSeq, producing 2 x 150 bp paired-end reads. The source study handled its data this way. Reads were demultiplexed and collapsed into UMI-guided consensus sequences with migec v1.2.7. Using mixcr v2.1.11, UMI consensuses were aligned to TRA and TRB V and J templates and then assembled into clonotypes. A clonotype was counted as expanded or contracted only if both edgeR and NoisET called the change significant, with noise models trained on biological replicates. For edgeR calls, the thresholds were a false discovery rate-adjusted p below 0.01 and a log2 fold-change of 1. As an exploratory analysis of dynamics, PCA with hierarchical clustering was applied to max-normalized trajectories of the 1000 most abundant clonotypes. Each responding clone was given a CD4 or CD8 phenotype based on the CD4+ and CD8+ repertoires, which had been sequenced separately. TCRdb itself trimmed the public reads at Q25 with fastp, ran MiXCR and retained productive beta chains. Rows are unified per CDR3 protein, each entry keeping the most common DNA and genes. What appears here as the V and J calls and clone size reflects TCRdb's work, not the paper's. A total of around 470,000 distinct CDR3 sequences appear in this sample, 20% of them only once. In total, the top ten clones hold around 8% of the sample.

From the cysteine through the phenylalanine, the CDR3 covers 14 amino acids. Solely the CDR3 DNA is kept, with 42 bases framed from the first base. Taken from the germline V gene (reference sequence), the CDR1 and CDR2 loops are DFQATT and SNEGSKA. Trimming removed 3 bases from V and 4 bases from J; the gene matches leave 3 bases unexplained. PBMCs were isolated by Ficoll-Paque density gradient centrifugation. Recombination linked TRBV20-1 to TRBJ2-3; 11 middle bases align to TRBD2. The sequencing sample was made of PBMCs or a T cell subset sorted from them (not recorded which). The source of this sequence is an adult woman who had mild COVID-19 (a few samples of this study predate the infection). The sample titles of this study are shuffled in the database, so cell type and time point are left out; the donor was told from shared clones. The DNA is as follows: TGCAGTGCTAGGCCGGGACTAGCGGCAGATACGCAGTATTTT. Its protein product is CSARPGLAADTQYF.